One sample yielded the 17 T cell receptor beta chains listed below, sequenced in a study of response to subunit inactivated influenza vaccine. TCRdb reprocessed the RT-PCR reads with MiXCR, giving one entry per CDR3 protein. The repertoire holds some 540,000 distinct CDR3 sequences, under 25% seen once, with about 3% in the top ten. The data were also submitted as part of a second study, on T cells expressing NK-cell markers. That work adds: Making the TCR beta cDNA relied on 5'RACE template switching with UMIs.

The material sequenced was CD4+ T cells sorted from PBMCs, taken about 11 days after vaccination. The receptors here all came from a man in his fifties who received an inactivated influenza vaccine.

This clonotype was picked up many times. The rearrangement links TRBV10-2 to TRBJ2-3, with a possible D match to TRBD1 (5 bases). V was shortened by 1 base and J by 5 bases, with 13 bases between the two germline ends. The CDR3 covers 15 residues. Germline loops: CDR1 WSHSY, CDR2 SAAADI. The CDR3 DNA sequence: TGCGCCAGCAGTGAGTTGGGGCTGACGGGAGATACGCAGTATTTT. It is translated as CASSELGLTGDTQYF.

The sample holds a few counts of this clonotype. The chain links TRBV5-1 to TRBJ2-1; D uncertain. The CDR3 is 13 amino acids. V was cut by 0 bases and J by 6 bases, with 7 bases left in between. The V gene's germline CDR1 is SGHRS and CDR2 YFSETQ. For the CDR3, the DNA is TGCGCCAGCAGCTTGGTGGAGACCAATGAGCAGTTCTTC. Translated: CASSLVETNEQFF.

As regards this clonotype: A junction boundary mismatches the germline segment, possibly from a read error. The rearrangement links TRBV9 to TRBJ2-1, with TRBD2 matching 10 bases. CDR3 length equals 16 residues. CDR1 and CDR2 from the germline V gene are SGDLS and YYNGEE. CDR3 in DNA: TGTGCCAGCAGCGTGTCCGGGACTAGCGAAACCAGACGCAAGTCCTTC. It translates to CASSVSGTSETRRKSF.

This chain joins TRBV15 and TRBJ2-2; 8 nucleotides agree with TRBD2. The CDR3 sequence is 17 residues long. CDR1 is LNHNV and CDR2 is YYDKDF in the germline V gene (reference sequence). V trimming: 2 bases; J trimming: 2 bases; junction bases outside the gene matches: 7. The DNA for the CDR3 is TGTGCCACCAGCAGAACCCTGGCGGGAGGCAACACCGGGGAGCTGTTTTTT. It yields the protein CATSRTLAGGNTGELFF.

This clonotype occurred a few times. The chain has TRBV6-5 and TRBJ1-6; no reliable D call. Germline lookup yields CDR1 MNHEY and CDR2 SVGAGI. The CDR3 is 16 amino acids. Trimming took 1 base from V and 10 from J, leaving 17 bases between them. DNA of the CDR3: TGTGCCAGCAGTTACTTCGACCCAAAGGCCGGATCACCCCTCCACTTT. Translated, it gives CASSYFDPKAGSPLHF.

This rearrangement joins TRBV11-2 to TRBJ2-5; possible D gene TRBD2, 7 bases. The length of the CDR3 is 16 residues. Trimming shortened V by 4 bases and J by 3 bases, and 18 bases separated the two germline ends. CDR1 and CDR2 (germline): SGHAT, FQNNGV. The CDR3 loop is CASSSPPGGGEETQYF. CDR3 in DNA: TGTGCCAGCAGCTCCCCCCCGGGGGGCGGGGAAGAGACCCAGTACTTC.

This clonotype has a count of ten or more. The rearrangement links TRBV25-1 to TRBJ1-4; D unresolved. CDR3 length: 15 amino acids. Per germline, CDR1 MGHDK and CDR2 SYGVNS. V shed 0 bases and J shed 2 bases, with 7 bases lying between them. CDR3 residues: CASSEYSGTNEKLFF. The CDR3 bases are TGTGCCAGCAGTGAATATTCTGGGACTAATGAAAAACTGTTTTTT. The full variable domain, in which reference TRBV25-1 and TRBJ1-4 provide the parts outside the CDR3, is EADIYQTPRYLVIGTGKKITLECSQTMGHDKMYWYQQDPGMELHLIHYSYGVNSTEKGDLSSESTVSRIRTEHFPLTLESARPSHTSQYLCASSEYSGTNEKLFFGSGTQLSVL.

This clonotype was picked up a small number of times. The chain recombines TRBV20-1 with TRBJ2-1; tentatively, D is TRBD1 (6 bases). The CDR3 is 11 residues long. Germline CDR1 is DFQATT and CDR2 is SNEGSKA (reference sequence). The CDR3 spells CCSAQGNEQFF. Here the CDR3 DNA reads TGCTGTTCCGCCCAGGGGAATGAGCAGTTCTTC.

V gene TRBV11-1 combines with J gene TRBJ2-2; TRBD1 or TRBD2 may be the D gene (5 bases each). The V gene's germline CDR1 is SGHAT and CDR2 FQDESV (reference sequence). The CDR3 has 16 residues. Trimming removed 5 bases at V and 5 bases at J, with 18 bases between. CDR3 sequence (DNA): TGTGCCAGCAGCCCCCTGAATACGGGGCATACCGGGGAGCTGTTTTTT. Encoded protein: CASSPLNTGHTGELFF.

This chain connects TRBV7-2 to TRBJ2-7, with 8 positions matching TRBD2. With 5 bases clipped from V and 3 bases from J, the junction kept 9 bases outside the gene matches. Per germline, CDR1 SGHTA and CDR2 FQGNSA. The CDR3 is 15 amino acids. CDR3 coding DNA: TGTGCCAGCAGCAACACACGGGGGGGGAGCTACGAGCAGTACTTC. As protein: CASSNTRGGSYEQYF. Complete variable domain (other parts from reference TRBV7-2 and TRBJ2-7): GAGVSQSPSNKVTEKGKDVELRCDPISGHTALYWYRQSLGQGLEFLIYFQGNSAPDKSGLPSDRFSAERTGGSVSTLTIQRTQQEDSAVYLCASSNTRGGSYEQYFGPGTRLTVT.

This chain connects TRBV9 to TRBJ1-5, with a possible D match to TRBD1 (6 bases). V was shortened by 6 bases and J by 7 bases, with 11 bases between the two germline ends. CDR1 and CDR2 from the germline V gene are SGDLS and YYNGEE. CDR3 length: 12 residues. CDR3 coding DNA: TGTGCCAGCAACAGGGAAGGACAGCCCCAGCATTTT. Protein: CASNREGQPQHF.

There are a few counts of this clonotype. V gene TRBV20-1 combines with J gene TRBJ1-2; perhaps TRBD1 as D (5 bases). V was clipped by 4 bases and J by 4 bases, with 10 bases between them. From germline, CDR1 is DFQATT and CDR2 SNEGSKA (reference sequence). This CDR3 has 12 residues. The CDR3 protein is CSAIGDSYGYTF. The CDR3, as DNA: TGCAGTGCTATAGGTGACAGCTATGGCTACACCTTC.

The chain joins TRBV29-1 to TRBJ2-2; D unclear. V gave up 4 bases and J gave up 1 base, with 7 bases separating them. This CDR3 is built from 13 residues. In germline, CDR1 is SQVTM, CDR2 ANQGSEA. The CDR3 sequence is CSVVSQNTGELFF. The CDR3, as DNA: TGCAGCGTTGTATCACAGAACACCGGGGAGCTGTTTTTT.

The table lists this clonotype with many counts. This sequence joins TRBV12-3 or TRBV12-4 and TRBJ2-1, with 7 bases aligning to TRBD1. V shed 8 bases, J shed 6 bases, and the junction held 4 bases outside the gene matches. The CDR3 loop spans 12 amino acids. CDR3 sequence: CASGRTGNEQFF. CDR3 DNA: TGTGCCAGCGGAAGGACAGGCAATGAGCAGTTCTTC.

This clonotype was recorded many times. V is TRBV20-1 and J is TRBJ2-5; 12 bases are a match to TRBD1. The CDR3 sequence is 14 residues long. The J segment lost 4 bases and the V segment lost 5 bases, leaving 5 bases of the junction unmatched. Looked up from germline, CDR1 is DFQATT and CDR2 is SNEGSKA (reference sequence). CDR3 protein: CSAGDRGLVETQYF. In DNA form, the CDR3 reads TGCAGTGCTGGGGACAGGGGGCTGGTAGAGACCCAGTACTTC.

This clonotype has just a few counts. The chain uses TRBV2 and TRBJ2-7; 9 bases map to TRBD1. CDR3 length equals 15 residues. CDR1 is SNHLY and CDR2 is FYNNEI in the germline V gene. J gave up 4 bases and V 7 bases, and 11 bases lay outside the gene matches. The CDR3 sequence is CASTPHPDRGYEQYF. The CDR3 DNA is TGTGCCAGCACCCCGCATCCTGACAGGGGGTACGAGCAGTACTTC.

The rearrangement uses TRBV15 and TRBJ2-5; TRBD2 agrees at 7 bases. CDR1 is LNHNV, CDR2 YYDKDF, per germline (reference sequence). The J segment lost 2 bases and the V segment lost 0 bases, leaving 6 bases of the junction unmatched. The CDR3 contains 16 residues. The CDR3 here is CATSRDLGLLQETQYF. The CDR3 DNA follows: TGTGCCACCAGCAGAGATTTGGGACTACTACAAGAGACCCAGTACTTC.